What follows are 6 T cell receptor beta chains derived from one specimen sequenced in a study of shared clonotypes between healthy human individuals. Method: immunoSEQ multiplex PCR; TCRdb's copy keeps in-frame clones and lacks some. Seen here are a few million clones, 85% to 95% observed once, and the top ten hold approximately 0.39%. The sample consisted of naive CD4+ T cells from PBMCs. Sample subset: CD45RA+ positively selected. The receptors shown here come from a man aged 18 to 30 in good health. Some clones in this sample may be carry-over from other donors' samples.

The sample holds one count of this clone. CDR3 in amino acids: CASSPTRAEGYTF. CDR3 DNA sequence: TGCGCCAGCAGCCCGACCAGGGCTGAGGGCTACACCTTC. J is TRBJ1-2 and V is TRBV5-1; TRBD1 might be the D (5 bases). The CDR3 is 13 amino acids. CDR1 SGHRS and CDR2 YFSETQ come from the germline V gene. Trimming stripped 4 bases from V and 8 bases from J, with 15 bases between.

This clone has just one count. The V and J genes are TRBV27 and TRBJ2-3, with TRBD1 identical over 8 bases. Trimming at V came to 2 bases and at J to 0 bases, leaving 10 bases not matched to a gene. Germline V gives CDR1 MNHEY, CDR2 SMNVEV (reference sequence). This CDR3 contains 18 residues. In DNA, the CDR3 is TGTGCCAGCAGTTTAGCCAGGGGGCCGAGATGGAGCACAGATACGCAGTATTTT. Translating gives CASSLARGPRWSTDTQYF.

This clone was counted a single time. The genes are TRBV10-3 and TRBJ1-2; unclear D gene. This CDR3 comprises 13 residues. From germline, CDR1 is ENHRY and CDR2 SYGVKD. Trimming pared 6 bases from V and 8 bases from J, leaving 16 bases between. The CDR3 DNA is TGTGCCATCAGGGCAGCCTACCCGGGGGGCTACACCTTC. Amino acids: CAIRAAYPGGYTF.

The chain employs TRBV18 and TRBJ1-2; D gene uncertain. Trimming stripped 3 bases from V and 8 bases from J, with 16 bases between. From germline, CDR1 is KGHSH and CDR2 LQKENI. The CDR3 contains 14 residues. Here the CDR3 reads CASSPDGRAVGYTF. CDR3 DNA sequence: TGTGCCAGCTCACCCGACGGCCGAGCGGTGGGCTACACCTTC.

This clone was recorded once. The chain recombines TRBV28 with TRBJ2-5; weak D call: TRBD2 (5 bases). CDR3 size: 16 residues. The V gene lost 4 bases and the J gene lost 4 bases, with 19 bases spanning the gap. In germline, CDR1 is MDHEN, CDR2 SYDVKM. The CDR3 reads CASSYSGFAAGETQYF. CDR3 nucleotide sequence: TGTGCCAGCAGTTATTCGGGGTTTGCCGCTGGAGAGACCCAGTACTTC.

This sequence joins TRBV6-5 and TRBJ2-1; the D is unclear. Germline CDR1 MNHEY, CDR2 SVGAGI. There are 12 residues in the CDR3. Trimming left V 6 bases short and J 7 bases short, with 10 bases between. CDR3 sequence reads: CASRTIWNEQFF. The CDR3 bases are TGTGCCAGCAGAACAATCTGGAATGAGCAGTTCTTC.